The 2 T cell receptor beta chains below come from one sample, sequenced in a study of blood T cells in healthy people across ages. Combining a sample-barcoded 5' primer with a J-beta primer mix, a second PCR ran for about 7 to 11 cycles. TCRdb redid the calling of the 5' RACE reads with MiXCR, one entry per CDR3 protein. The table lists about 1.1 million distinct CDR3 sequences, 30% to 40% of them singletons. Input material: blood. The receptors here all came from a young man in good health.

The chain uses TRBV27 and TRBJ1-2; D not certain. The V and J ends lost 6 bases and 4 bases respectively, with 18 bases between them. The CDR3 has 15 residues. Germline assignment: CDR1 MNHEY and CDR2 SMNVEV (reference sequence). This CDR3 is CASSVMSSTPYGYTF. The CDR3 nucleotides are TGTGCCAGCAGCGTGATGTCTTCGACTCCCTATGGCTACACCTTC.

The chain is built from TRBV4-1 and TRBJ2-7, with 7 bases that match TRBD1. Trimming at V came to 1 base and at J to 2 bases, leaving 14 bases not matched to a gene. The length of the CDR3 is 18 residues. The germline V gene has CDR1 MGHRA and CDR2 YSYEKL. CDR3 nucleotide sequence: TGCGCCAGCAGCCAAGTTAGCCACACAGGGGAGAGGACCTACGAGCAGTACTTC. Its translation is CASSQVSHTGERTYEQYF.